This TCR beta chain was sequenced for a study of cytomegalovirus exposure and HLA in healthy donors. PCR was performed using 60 Vbeta and 13 Jbeta primers. Sequencing was performed with immunoSEQ multiplex PCR; in TCRdb, only in-frame clones are kept and a portion is missing. The sample has about 200,000 clones, about 76% seen once. The clonotype was recovered from a male donor in good health and CMV-seropositive. The source material was PBMCs.

The CDR3 coding sequence is TGCGCCAGCAGCCTCGGGACAGCCAATTCACCCCTCCACTTT. Amino acid sequence: CASSLGTANSPLHF. The rearrangement links TRBV5-1 to TRBJ1-6; TRBD1 aligns across 7 bases. There are 14 residues in the CDR3. Trimming took 4 bases from V and 7 from J; bases not matched to a gene: 5. Germline CDR1 and CDR2: SGHRS and YFSETQ.